This T cell receptor beta chain was recorded in a study of blood T cell repertoires in COVID-19. At the level of the study: Whether acute or convalescent, the COVID-19 samples came from the United States, Italy and Spain. Sample material is recorded as cDNA or gDNA derived from T cells, B-cell-depleted T cells, or PBMCs.

The assay was immunoSEQ multiplex PCR, and TCRdb's table has in-frame clones only and misses some. Of around 93,000 clones listed, 80% to 90% are singletons. The sample holds a few counts of this clone. The germline gives CDR1 MNHEY, CDR2 SVGEGT. The CDR3 has 15 residues. Trimming cost V 3 bases and J 3 bases, with 15 bases left between them. This chain links TRBV6-2 or TRBV6-3 with TRBJ2-7; D gene ambiguous. What was sequenced was peripheral blood. This TCR came from a human donor in a cohort sampled during active COVID-19. The CDR3 DNA reads TGTGCCAGCAGTTATGGCCCTCGACCGGGCTACGAGCAGTACTTC. Translated, it gives CASSYGPRPGYEQYF.